The 19 T cell receptor beta chains in this list originate from one sample, sequenced in a study of vaccination and CD4 T cells after COVID-19. With the Oncomine TCR Beta short-read assay, DNA from cultured CD4+ T cells was sequenced. TCRdb independently ran MiXCR on the PCR reads; one entry per CDR3 protein. The sample records about 21,000 distinct CDR3 sequences, about 42% being singletons. Treatment denoted: approximately nine-day PBMC culture with coronavirus spike peptide pools or control peptides (ViraFEST assay). Antigens for these TCRs are unknown. The sequencing here drew on CD4+ T cells from blood, cultured in vitro, taken before SARS-CoV-2 vaccination. The receptor set was obtained from a human donor who received a COVID-19 vaccine.

This clonotype came up a few times. The rearrangement links TRBV7-8 to TRBJ2-5, with D possibly matching TRBD2 (5 bases). Germline CDR1 is SGHVS and CDR2 is FQNEAQ. The V and J ends lost 2 bases and 4 bases respectively, with 11 bases between them. The CDR3 extends over 14 amino acids. The CDR3 is CASSLFSGLETQYF. DNA of the CDR3: TGTGCCAGCAGCTTATTCAGCGGTTTAGAGACCCAGTACTTC. The variable domain in full, with the rest retrieved from reference TRBV7-8 and TRBJ2-5, is GAGVSQSPRYKVAKRGQDVALRCDPISGHVSLFWYQQALGQGPEFLTYFQNEAQLDKSGLPSDRFFAERPEGSVSTLKIQRTQQEDSAVYLCASSLFSGLETQYFGPGTRLLVL.

This chain connects TRBV5-1 to TRBJ2-3; 7 bases agree with TRBD2. This CDR3 region has 16 residues. The V gene end was trimmed by 4 bases and the J gene end by 2 bases; junction bases not matched to a gene: 10. CDR1 is SGHRS and CDR2 is YFSETQ in the germline V gene. As DNA, the CDR3 is TGCGCCAGCAGCCCCCGGCGAGCGGGGAACACAGATACGCAGTATTTT. It encodes CASSPRRAGNTDTQYF. The whole variable domain, remainder taken from reference TRBV5-1 and TRBJ2-3, is KAGVTQTPRYLIKTRGQQVTLSCSPISGHRSVSWYQQTPGQGLQFLFEYFSETQRNKGNFPGRFSGRQFSNSRSEMNVSTLELGDSALYLCASSPRRAGNTDTQYFGPGTRLTVL.

This chain joins TRBV6-1 and TRBJ2-7, with 8 bases that match TRBD1. CDR3 length: 15 amino acids. Trimming took 8 bases from V and 2 from J; bases not matched to a gene: 11. Germline V gene sequence: CDR1 MNHNS, CDR2 SASEGT. The DNA of the CDR3 is TGTGCCAGCGTCACAGCCGGGACAGGAACCTACGAGCAGTACTTC. Its translation: CASVTAGTGTYEQYF.

This clonotype was found a few times. This sequence joins TRBV10-3 and TRBJ1-6; 8 bases line up with TRBD1. Germline-derived CDR1 and CDR2 are ENHRY and SYGVKD. With V trimmed by 4 bases and J by 10 bases, 6 bases remained unmatched. The CDR3 sequence is 14 residues long. DNA of the CDR3: TGTGCCATCAGTGTTGACAGGGGCCGGTCACCCCTCCACTTT. This encodes CAISVDRGRSPLHF.

This clonotype appeared a few times. The J gene is TRBJ1-2, the V gene TRBV2, with a possible D match to TRBD1 (5 bases). The V gene's germline CDR1 is SNHLY and CDR2 FYNNEI. Trimming stripped 8 bases from V and 1 base from J, with 17 bases between. The CDR3 has 15 amino acids. The CDR3 loop is CASPQGGADNYGYTF. CDR3 DNA sequence: TGTGCCAGCCCCCAGGGAGGGGCGGATAACTATGGCTACACCTTC.

The chain is built from TRBV28 and TRBJ1-2; 8 bases align to TRBD1. The V gene end was trimmed by 3 bases and the J gene end by 8 bases; junction bases not matched to a gene: 5. Germline CDR1 reads MDHEN; CDR2 reads SYDVKM. CDR3 length: 13 residues. CDR3 nucleotides: TGTGCCAGCAGTTTGTTGTCAGGGGGCGGCTACACCTTC. Its protein is CASSLLSGGGYTF.

The chain employs TRBV6-4 and TRBJ2-3; 10 bases map to TRBD1. Germline V gene lookup returns CDR1 MRHNA and CDR2 SNTAGT. This CDR3 has 15 amino acids. The V and J ends lost 6 bases and 2 bases, in that order; junction bases with no gene match: 5. The chain's CDR3 is CASSLDRGHTDTQYF. The CDR3 region has the DNA TGTGCCAGCAGCCTTGACAGGGGGCACACAGATACGCAGTATTTT.

V and J are TRBV25-1 and TRBJ1-6; 10 bases fit TRBD1. V lost 1 base, J lost 8 bases, and 8 bases stayed unmatched. Germline V gene lookup returns CDR1 MGHDK and CDR2 SYGVNS. CDR3 length equals 17 residues. The CDR3 DNA reads as TGTGCCAGCAGTGAATTGACAGGGGGCTTTGAAGATTCACCCCTCCACTTT. Encoded protein: CASSELTGGFEDSPLHF.

This chain uses TRBV6-1 with TRBJ2-3; D is perhaps TRBD2 (5 bases). Germline V gives CDR1 MNHNS, CDR2 SASEGT. Deletions cut 10 bases from V and 0 bases from J, with 11 bases between. This CDR3 comprises 13 residues. The CDR3 region is CATSGGSTDTQYF. In DNA form, the CDR3 reads TGTGCCACCAGCGGCGGAAGCACAGATACGCAGTATTTT.

Points on this clonotype: The CDR3 does not end in the conserved phenylalanine or tryptophan, so this is likely a read error. This rearrangement joins TRBV6-1 to TRBJ1-2; 7 positions agree with TRBD1. The CDR3 contains 12 residues. From germline, CDR1 is MNHNS and CDR2 SASEGT. V shed 7 bases, J shed 4 bases, and the junction held 3 bases outside the gene matches. In DNA, the CDR3 is TGTGCCAGCAAACAGGGGCTCTATGGCTACACCCTC. Translation: CASKQGLYGYTL.

This clonotype came up a few times. This chain connects TRBV7-2 to TRBJ2-5, with 8 bases that match TRBD2. J was trimmed by 5 bases and V by 5 bases; bases with no gene match: 7. This CDR3 contains 14 residues. From germline, CDR1 is SGHTA and CDR2 FQGNSA. The CDR3 spells CASSPQAGAETQYF. The DNA for the CDR3 is TGTGCCAGCAGCCCACAAGCGGGGGCGGAGACCCAGTACTTC.

The J gene is TRBJ2-3, the V gene TRBV5-4; D gene unclear. V was cut by 0 bases and J by 1 base, with 9 bases left in between. Germline CDR1 and CDR2: SGHNT and YYREEE (reference sequence). The CDR3 length is 15 residues. CDR3 bases: TGTGCCAGCAGCTTGGAACGACGGGGCACAGATACGCAGTATTTT. As protein: CASSLERRGTDTQYF. The variable domain in full, with the rest retrieved from reference TRBV5-4 and TRBJ2-3, is ETGVTQSPTHLIKTRGQQVTLRCSSQSGHNTVSWYQQALGQGPQFIFQYYREEENGRGNFPPRFSGLQFPNYSSELNVNALELDDSALYLCASSLERRGTDTQYFGPGTRLTVL.

This clonotype came up a few times. V and J are TRBV7-2 and TRBJ2-3, with TRBD1 matching 8 bases. J gave up 9 bases and V 4 bases, and 9 bases lay outside the gene matches. From germline, CDR1 is SGHTA and CDR2 FQGNSA. CDR3 length equals 14 residues. CDR3 loop: CASSSTPQGVTQYF. As DNA, the CDR3 is TGTGCCAGCAGCTCCACCCCACAGGGGGTAACGCAGTATTTT.

This chain links TRBV20-1 with TRBJ2-4; TRBD2 is a possible D gene (6 bases). This CDR3 spans 14 amino acids. From germline, CDR1 is DFQATT and CDR2 SNEGSKA (reference sequence). Trimming left V 3 bases short and J 0 bases short, with 9 bases between. The CDR3 is CSAREGVAKNIQYF. The CDR3 DNA is TGCAGTGCTAGGGAGGGAGTAGCCAAAAACATTCAGTACTTC.

The chain couples TRBV6-1 to TRBJ2-7; no definite D call. Germline V gene sequence: CDR1 MNHNS, CDR2 SASEGT. The V gene lost 1 base and the J gene lost 2 bases, with 9 bases spanning the gap. The CDR3 has 14 residues. The CDR3: CASSEEGPTYEQYF. CDR3 nucleotides: TGTGCCAGCAGTGAAGAGGGCCCCACCTACGAGCAGTACTTC.

Only a few counts were recorded for this clonotype. The V call is TRBV6-1, the J call TRBJ2-5, with 7 bases that match TRBD1. Germline CDR1 MNHNS, CDR2 SASEGT. The CDR3 is 15 residues long. The V segment lost 7 bases and the J segment 5 bases; nucleotides outside the gene matches: 13. For the CDR3, the DNA is TGTGCCAGCAACCTAAACGAAGGGGGCGTGGAGACCCAGTACTTC. Residues: CASNLNEGGVETQYF.

This chain connects TRBV5-1 to TRBJ1-1, with D possibly being TRBD1 (5 bases). Germline CDR1 is SGHRS and CDR2 is YFSETQ. The ends were cut back, 0 bases at V and 1 base at J, with 13 bases in the middle. This CDR3 comprises 16 residues. The CDR3 region has the DNA TGCGCCAGCAGCTTGGGGGGACGAGTGGGGAACACTGAAGCTTTCTTT. Residues: CASSLGGRVGNTEAFF.

V and J are TRBV12-3 or TRBV12-4 and TRBJ1-2; possibly TRBD1 for D (5 bases). The CDR3 sequence is 13 residues long. Trimming took off 5 bases at V and 8 bases at J, with 15 bases between the two ends. The CDR3 DNA sequence: TGTGCCAGCAGTCCAGGGTCCCTGAGGGGCTACACCTTC. Encoded protein: CASSPGSLRGYTF.

The chain joins TRBV19 to TRBJ2-2; the match to TRBD1 covers 10 bases. This CDR3 comprises 15 residues. Germline V lookup: CDR1 LNHDA, CDR2 SQIVND (reference sequence). V trimming: 5 bases; J trimming: 4 bases; junction bases outside the gene matches: 4. The CDR3: CASSPGQGVTGELFF. The CDR3, as DNA: TGTGCCAGTAGTCCAGGACAGGGGGTCACCGGGGAGCTGTTTTTT.